The 32 T cell receptor beta chains reported below all come from one sample, sequenced in a study of control samples from healthy donors and cancer patients. Sequencing used immunoSEQ multiplex PCR; TCRdb keeps in-frame clones, though not all of them. The sample carries about 250,000 clones, almost 85% recorded once. The specimen was PBMCs. These receptors were obtained from a woman in her sixties with lung cancer.

This clone showed up just once. This rearrangement joins TRBV15 to TRBJ1-2; 8 bases map to TRBD1. The CDR3 has 17 amino acids. Germline V gives CDR1 LNHNV, CDR2 YYDKDF (reference sequence). V lost 3 bases, J lost 3 bases, and 12 bases stayed unmatched. CDR3 loop: CATSSPLTGDFDYGYTF. The CDR3 DNA is TGTGCCACCAGCAGCCCGCTGACAGGGGACTTTGACTATGGCTACACCTTC.

This sequence joins TRBV2 and TRBJ2-7, with a possible D match to TRBD2 (5 bases). CDR3 length: 15 residues. The germline V and J ends were trimmed by 8 bases and 2 bases, with 19 bases remaining between them. The germline CDR1 and CDR2 sequences are SNHLY and FYNNEI. Here the CDR3 DNA reads TGTGCCAGCGTGCCGGTCGGGGTTACGACCTACGAGCAGTACTTC. This codes for CASVPVGVTTYEQYF.

The rearrangement joins TRBV27 to TRBJ1-5, with D maybe TRBD1 (6 bases). CDR1 is MNHEY and CDR2 is SMNVEV in the germline V gene (reference sequence). This CDR3 is built from 15 residues. The V and J ends lost 0 bases and 5 bases respectively, with 11 bases between them. CDR3 loop: CASSLSTGRHQPQHF. The CDR3 DNA sequence: TGTGCCAGCAGTTTATCCACAGGGCGTCATCAGCCCCAGCATTTT.

The rearrangement joins TRBV10-1 to TRBJ2-7; D perhaps matches TRBD2 (5 bases). Germline V lookup: CDR1 WNHNN, CDR2 SYGVQD (reference sequence). The CDR3 is 11 residues long. Trimming pared 5 bases from V and 4 bases from J, leaving 6 bases between. The CDR3, as DNA: TGCGCCAGCAGTCCGGGGTACGAGCAGTACTTC. It yields the protein CASSPGYEQYF.

At least ten counts were recorded for this clone. Other DNA sequences in the sample encode the same CDR3. The chain joins TRBV4-1 to TRBJ1-4; D unresolved. Germline V CDR1 and CDR2: MGHRA, YSYEKL. This CDR3 comprises 15 residues. The V and J ends lost 0 bases and 1 base respectively, with 6 bases between them. The CDR3 reads CASSQDFETNEKLFF. CDR3 DNA: TGCGCCAGCAGCCAAGATTTCGAAACTAATGAAAAACTGTTTTTT.

The J gene is TRBJ2-3, the V gene TRBV9; 12 positions agree with TRBD2. The CDR3 is made up of 19 amino acids. V lost 0 bases, J lost 0 bases, and 8 bases stayed unmatched. Germline V lookup: CDR1 SGDLS, CDR2 YYNGEE. The CDR3 coding sequence is TGTGCCAGCAGCGTAGCCCCTAGCGGGAGGGCGGATAGCACAGATACGCAGTATTTT. This encodes CASSVAPSGRADSTDTQYF.

The chain recombines TRBV7-9 with TRBJ2-6; D gene ambiguous. V lost 2 bases and J lost 4, with 9 bases in between. This CDR3 is built from 15 residues. From germline, CDR1 is SEHNR and CDR2 FQNEAQ (reference sequence). DNA for the CDR3: TGTGCCAGCAGCTTAATTCTGGCCGGGGCCAACGTCCTGACTTTC. Encoded protein: CASSLILAGANVLTF.

The chain joins TRBV12-3 or TRBV12-4 to TRBJ1-5; D is uncertain. V was shortened by 6 bases and J by 0 bases, with 6 bases between the two germline ends. This CDR3 is built from 13 residues. The CDR3 DNA is TGTGCCAGCAGCCCTGATAGCAATCAGCCCCAGCATTTT. Amino acids: CASSPDSNQPQHF.

CDR3 coding DNA: TGTGCCAGCAGCCGATCCTACAATGAGCAGTTCTTC. Translating gives CASSRSYNEQFF. The chain is built from TRBV25-1 and TRBJ2-1; D is ambiguous. The CDR3 extends over 12 amino acids. V was clipped by 6 bases and J by 1 base, with 4 bases between them. CDR1 is MGHDK and CDR2 is SYGVNS in the germline V gene.

Concerning this clone itself: Other DNA sequences of this sample code for an identical CDR3. The V gene is TRBV6-4, the J gene TRBJ1-1; TRBD1 matches 7 bases. This CDR3 is 12 amino acids long. V lost 0 bases, J lost 11 bases, and 3 bases stayed unmatched. The germline gives CDR1 MRHNA, CDR2 SNTAGT. The CDR3, as DNA: TGTGCCAGCAGTGACTCGACAGGGAGGGCTTTCTTT. Its translation is CASSDSTGRAFF.

V and J are TRBV24-1 and TRBJ2-3, with 9 bases aligning to TRBD1. V lost 3 bases, J lost 0 bases, and 3 bases stayed unmatched. This CDR3 contains 16 residues. Germline V gene lookup returns CDR1 KGHDR and CDR2 SFDVKD. The CDR3 protein is CATSDTGTGSTDTQYF. As DNA, the CDR3 is TGTGCCACCAGTGATACCGGGACAGGGAGCACAGATACGCAGTATTTT.

This chain connects TRBV6-1 to TRBJ2-3, with TRBD1 matching over 7 bases. V shed 3 bases, J shed 0 bases, and the junction held 3 bases outside the gene matches. The length of the CDR3 is 15 residues. Germline V gene lookup returns CDR1 MNHNS and CDR2 SASEGT. The CDR3 reads CASSEWGQSTDTQYF. CDR3 nucleotides: TGTGCCAGCAGTGAGTGGGGACAGAGCACAGATACGCAGTATTTT.

This clone appeared once. The same CDR3 can be traced to other DNA sequences in this sample. The rearrangement joins TRBV7-8 to TRBJ1-5; D is possibly TRBD1 (5 bases). Trimming left V 6 bases short and J 1 base short, with 13 bases between. The CDR3 spans 15 residues. Germline values: CDR1 SGHVS, CDR2 FQNEAQ. CDR3 residues: CASSPQGGSNQPQHF. The CDR3 region has the DNA TGTGCCAGCAGTCCCCAGGGAGGAAGCAATCAGCCCCAGCATTTT.

The chain carries TRBV28 and TRBJ2-7, with 9 bases aligning to TRBD2. Germline CDR1 reads MDHEN; CDR2 reads SYDVKM. The CDR3 extends over 15 amino acids. With 8 bases clipped from V and 5 bases from J, the junction kept 13 bases outside the gene matches. The CDR3 here is CASSGRLAVVNEQYF. The CDR3 DNA reads TGTGCCAGCTCCGGCAGACTAGCGGTGGTCAACGAGCAGTACTTC.

The sample holds a few counts of this clone. Written as DNA, the CDR3 is TGTGCCAGCAGCGTAGATCCAGCGGGGGGCACAGATACGCAGTATTTT. Amino acid sequence: CASSVDPAGGTDTQYF. The V call is TRBV9, the J call TRBJ2-3, with 8 bases identical to TRBD2. This CDR3 is 16 amino acids long. The V and J ends lost 0 bases and 1 base, in that order; junction bases with no gene match: 4. Germline lookup yields CDR1 SGDLS and CDR2 YYNGEE.

V is TRBV18 and J is TRBJ1-3; D gene unclear. The CDR3 runs 16 residues. Germline CDR1 is KGHSH and CDR2 is LQKENI. Trimming removed 0 bases at V and 0 bases at J, with 9 bases between. CDR3 sequence reads: CASSPPSGSSGNTIYF. The CDR3 DNA is TGTGCCAGCTCACCACCGAGCGGAAGCTCTGGAAACACCATATATTTT.

V usage is TRBV28 and J usage is TRBJ1-5, with unresolved D. The V gene's germline CDR1 is MDHEN and CDR2 SYDVKM. This CDR3 is built from 12 residues. The V end was cut by 3 bases, the J end by 5 bases, with 5 bases between. CDR3 loop: CASSFSYQPQHF. In nucleotides, the CDR3 is TGTGCCAGCAGTTTTTCCTATCAGCCCCAGCATTTT. Using reference TRBV28 and TRBJ1-5 for the parts outside the CDR3, the full variable domain is DVKVTQSSRYLVKRTGEKVFLECVQDMDHENMFWYRQDPGLGLRLIYFSYDVKMKEKGDIPEGYSVSREKKERFSLILESASTNQTSMYLCASSFSYQPQHFGDGTRLSIL.

Turning to this clone: Other nucleotide sequences from this sample produce the same CDR3. This chain joins TRBV15 and TRBJ2-5, with unresolved D. The CDR3 spans 15 residues. V was trimmed by 3 bases and J by 1 base, leaving 12 bases between them. Germline CDR1 LNHNV, CDR2 YYDKDF (reference sequence). Here the CDR3 DNA reads TGTGCCACCAGCAGGAACCGAGGTTCCCAAGAGACCCAGTACTTC. It codes for CATSRNRGSQETQYF.

This chain joins TRBV5-1 and TRBJ1-4; TRBD1 might be the D (5 bases). CDR1 SGHRS and CDR2 YFSETQ come from the germline V gene. Trimming took off 4 bases at V and 6 bases at J, with 16 bases between the two ends. There are 15 residues in the CDR3. CDR3 in amino acids: CASSPQGAGDEKLFF. In nucleotides, the CDR3 is TGCGCCAGCAGCCCTCAGGGAGCGGGCGATGAAAAACTGTTTTTT.

The table lists this clone with a few counts. The chain recombines TRBV27 with TRBJ1-2; TRBD1 matches 9 bases. The ends lost 2 bases at V and 4 bases at J; junction bases unmatched: 8. The germline CDR1 and CDR2 sequences are MNHEY and SMNVEV (reference sequence). There are 16 residues in the CDR3. CDR3 in amino acids: CASSLIAGQGGYGYTF. CDR3 nucleotide sequence: TGTGCCAGCAGTTTAATCGCGGGACAGGGTGGCTATGGCTACACCTTC.

V usage is TRBV24-1 and J usage is TRBJ2-3, with D possibly TRBD2 on 5 matching bases. The CDR3 covers 17 residues. With 4 bases removed from V and 3 bases from J, the gap between germline ends came to 19 bases. Germline lookup yields CDR1 KGHDR and CDR2 SFDVKD. The CDR3 loop reads CATSDSLEAGVTDTQYF. CDR3 sequence (DNA): TGTGCCACCAGTGACTCGCTTGAGGCCGGGGTTACAGATACGCAGTATTTT.

The genes are TRBV6-5 and TRBJ2-3; perhaps D is TRBD1 or TRBD2 (5 bases each). There are 16 residues in the CDR3. Germline V CDR1 and CDR2: MNHEY, SVGAGI. V was trimmed by 6 bases and J by 2 bases, leaving 18 bases between them. The DNA for the CDR3 is TGTGCCAGCAGCTACCTTGCCGGGGCAAACACAGATACGCAGTATTTT. It codes for CASSYLAGANTDTQYF.

This chain joins TRBV5-4 and TRBJ2-5; TRBD1 matches at 10 bases. The CDR3 runs to 17 residues. Losses at the gene ends were 3 bases for V and 1 base for J; bases not matched to a gene: 9. Germline loops: CDR1 SGHNT, CDR2 YYREEE (reference sequence). The CDR3 sequence: CASSSLPGQGSQETQYF. CDR3 nucleotides: TGTGCCAGCAGCTCTTTACCGGGACAGGGGTCCCAAGAGACCCAGTACTTC.

V is TRBV7-9 and J is TRBJ2-2; a weak D match, TRBD2 (5 bases). The CDR3 has 16 amino acids. V lost 2 bases, J lost 6 bases, and 16 bases lay in between. Germline CDR1 SEHNR, CDR2 FQNEAQ (reference sequence). The CDR3, as DNA: TGTGCCAGCAGCTTATTACGGGGAATAGGCGCCGGGGAGCTGTTTTTT. Amino acid sequence: CASSLLRGIGAGELFF.

The chain has TRBV20-1 and TRBJ2-2; D is perhaps TRBD2 (6 bases). V lost 3 bases to trimming and J lost 7 bases, with 21 bases between them. Per the germline V gene, CDR1 is DFQATT and CDR2 is SNEGSKA (reference sequence). The CDR3 consists of 16 residues. The CDR3 DNA sequence: TGCAGTGCTAGTCCCTCGGCGGGGCATCGTGGCGGGGAGCTGTTTTTT. Protein: CSASPSAGHRGGELFF.

In DNA, the CDR3 is TGTGCCAGCAGCATAAGTGCAGGAAGCACAGATACGCAGTATTTT. This gives the protein CASSISAGSTDTQYF. The chain joins TRBV7-9 to TRBJ2-3; D uncertain. V dropped 5 bases and J dropped 0 bases, with 12 bases sitting between them. CDR1 and CDR2 from the germline V gene are SEHNR and FQNEAQ (reference sequence). The CDR3 extends over 15 amino acids.

V is TRBV11-2 and J is TRBJ2-2; D gene uncertain. There are 13 residues in the CDR3. V was cut by 1 base and J by 7 bases, with 7 bases left in between. The germline gives CDR1 SGHAT, CDR2 FQNNGV. DNA for the CDR3: TGTGCCAGCAGCTTAGCAGGATACGGGGAGCTGTTTTTT. As protein: CASSLAGYGELFF.

This rearrangement joins TRBV29-1 to TRBJ1-1; 9 bases are shared with TRBD1. CDR1 is SQVTM, CDR2 ANQGSEA, per germline. The CDR3 totals 13 residues. Losses at the gene ends were 6 bases for V and 1 base for J; bases not matched to a gene: 3. CDR3 region: CSVLDRGNTEAFF. Written as DNA, the CDR3 is TGCAGCGTGTTGGACAGGGGGAACACTGAAGCTTTCTTT.

This clone was detected only once. This chain connects TRBV5-1 to TRBJ2-5, with 7 positions matching TRBD2. V shed 2 bases and J 5 bases; nucleotides not matched to a gene: 9. Germline V gene data show CDR1 as SGHRS and CDR2 as YFSETQ. CDR3 size: 15 residues. CDR3 coding DNA: TGCGCCAGCAGCTTTCAGGGCGGGGGTAGCGAGACCCAGTACTTC. Encoded protein: CASSFQGGGSETQYF.

The rearrangement joins TRBV30 to TRBJ1-5; TRBD1 matches 11 bases. V lost 2 bases, J lost 6 bases, and 6 bases stayed unmatched. CDR1 is GTSNPN and CDR2 is SVGIG in the germline V gene (reference sequence). This CDR3 has 15 residues. The CDR3 bases are TGTGCCTGGAGTAGAGGACAGGGGGCAAGTCAGCCCCAGCATTTT. It encodes CAWSRGQGASQPQHF.

This clone was recorded once. The chain employs TRBV5-5 and TRBJ1-2, with D possibly being TRBD1 (5 bases). The germline V gene encodes CDR1 SGHKS and CDR2 YYEKEE (reference sequence). Trimming stripped 2 bases from V and 8 bases from J, with 13 bases between. CDR3 size: 13 residues. CDR3 nucleotide sequence: TGTGCCAGCAGCTTTTACCAGGGTTCAGGCTACACCTTC. Encoded protein: CASSFYQGSGYTF.

The J gene is TRBJ1-1, the V gene TRBV7-8; no reliable D call. This CDR3 comprises 15 residues. Germline loops: CDR1 SGHVS, CDR2 FQNEAQ. Trimming shortened V by 1 base and J by 2 bases, and 11 bases separated the two germline ends. The CDR3, as DNA: TGTGCCAGCAGCTTAGGATGGGCAGATAACACTGAAGCTTTCTTT. This codes for CASSLGWADNTEAFF.